The 6 T cell receptor beta chains below all came from one sample that was sequenced in a study of T cells in Graves' hyperthyroidism and ophthalmopathy. TCR beta CDR3 sequences were amplified from RNA transcripts. With the HTBI primer set, the TCR CDR3 went through a first round of RT-PCR. TCRdb itself ran the multiplex PCR reads through MiXCR, one entry per CDR3 protein. In the table there are under 400,000 distinct CDR3 sequences, 18% of which are singletons. The source material was blood. All receptors come from a woman aged 45-65 years with Graves' hyperthyroidism.

In this sample, this clonotype turned up once. J is TRBJ2-5 and V is TRBV5-1; 7 bases line up with TRBD2. CDR1 is SGHRS and CDR2 is YFSETQ in the germline V gene. The CDR3 consists of 15 residues. Trimming at V came to 4 bases and at J to 2 bases, leaving 8 bases not matched to a gene. In nucleotides, the CDR3 is TGCGCCAGCAGCAAAACGGGCGGGGGACAAGAGACCCAGTACTTC. As protein: CASSKTGGGQETQYF.

The chain is built from TRBV5-1 and TRBJ2-5; D gene uncertain. This CDR3 comprises 14 residues. Trimming took off 0 bases at V and 4 bases at J, with 10 bases between the two ends. Germline loops: CDR1 SGHRS, CDR2 YFSETQ. CDR3 nucleotides: TGCGCCAGCAGCTTGGCGTCCCTCCCAGAGACCCAGTACTTC. It yields the protein CASSLASLPETQYF.

This clonotype was recorded at least ten times. The chain recombines TRBV5-8 with TRBJ2-5; D unresolved. This CDR3 spans 13 amino acids. Per germline, CDR1 SGHTS and CDR2 YDEGEE. Trimming left V 0 bases short and J 4 bases short, with 7 bases between. Written as DNA, the CDR3 is TGTGCCAGCAGCTTGGGGACGGCAGAGACCCAGTACTTC. Its protein is CASSLGTAETQYF.

This clonotype was counted many times. The CDR3 sequence: CAWIVRGRWDTEAFF. In nucleotides, the CDR3 is TGTGCCTGGATTGTTAGGGGGAGGTGGGACACTGAAGCTTTCTTT. This rearrangement joins TRBV30 to TRBJ1-1; D is perhaps TRBD1 (6 bases). V was shortened by 4 bases and J by 3 bases, with 18 bases between the two germline ends. CDR3 length equals 15 residues. Germline V lookup: CDR1 GTSNPN, CDR2 SVGIG (reference sequence).

This rearrangement joins TRBV13 to TRBJ1-1, with D possibly matching TRBD1 (6 bases). The CDR3 is 14 residues long. The germline CDR1 and CDR2 sequences are PRHDT and FYEKMQ (reference sequence). V was cut by 5 bases and J by 5 bases, with 15 bases left in between. Written as DNA, the CDR3 is TGTGCCAGCAGCCGAAGTACAGGGAGTACTGAAGCTTTCTTT. Translation: CASSRSTGSTEAFF.

The chain employs TRBV27 and TRBJ1-5; a weak D match, TRBD1 (6 bases). The CDR3 is 15 amino acids. V was shortened by 1 base and J by 7 bases, with 14 bases between the two germline ends. Germline CDR1 reads MNHEY; CDR2 reads SMNVEV (reference sequence). In DNA form, the CDR3 reads TGTGCCAGCAGTTTATGGGGACAAGATGGCCAGCCCCAGCATTTT. Amino acid sequence: CASSLWGQDGQPQHF.